This TCR beta chain was sequenced in a study of T cell changes during pregnancy in multiple sclerosis (dated 2019 in TCRdb). Study-level background: In women with multiple sclerosis, the researchers looked at how the T cell repertoire shifted as pregnancy progressed.

In regard to this clone: Its antigen remains unidentified. The germline gene is not matched at one end of the junction; a read error may be the cause.

The protocol used for the library was the immunoSEQ multiplex PCR assay. TCRdb limited this immuneACCESS table to in-frame rearrangements with V and J called. A share of clones is missing; checked studies link under half to unresolved V genes, and the rest is unexplained. The sample table shows 95,000 to 100,000 clones, and about 91% are seen once. The ten largest clones take up over 3% of the sample. The sample here was peripheral blood, taken in the second trimester of pregnancy. The sequence came from a female donor with multiple sclerosis, enrolled in a pregnancy study.

The nucleotides are TGTGCCACCAGCATTCAGGGCGGTGTCCTAAGCTTC. This codes for CATSIQGGVLSF. The chain is encoded by TRBV15 joined to TRBJ1-2; TRBD1 is a weak D gene call, 5 bases matching. Its CDR3 holds 12 amino acids, cysteine through phenylalanine. The sequence is cut down to CDR3 DNA, 36 bases in frame from base 1. CDR1 and CDR2 (LNHNV, YYDKDF) derive from the germline V gene (reference sequence).